Each of the 13 T cell receptor beta chains below was sequenced from the same sample in a study of T cell responses to AZD1222 COVID-19 vaccine (dated by TCRdb to the early 2020s). The time point label here, explained by the study, means: baseline before first vaccination. Interpreted using the paper, the treatment or condition label stands for: meningococcal conjugate vaccine given as trial control. Receptors were amplified or captured by the immunoSEQ multiplex PCR assay. Sourced from immuneACCESS, this table was stored by TCRdb with only in-frame sequences that have V and J called. A share of the clones is absent; for the studies checked, an unresolved V gene accounts for under half, and the remainder has no known explanation. In this sample the table shows under 250,000 clones, 90% to 95% of which occur a single time. Together, the top ten hold about 1% of the sample. Sample: peripheral blood, taken on day 0 of MenACWY control vaccination. The receptors here all came from an adult in good health.

CDR3 sequence reads: CASSQAGNNQPQHF. CDR3 in DNA: TGTGCCAGCAGCCAAGCAGGCAACAATCAGCCCCAGCATTTT. The chain is built from TRBV3-1 (or the pseudogene TRBV3-2) and TRBJ1-5; D is uncertain. V shed 1 base and J shed 3 bases, with 7 bases lying between them. Looked up from germline, CDR1 is LGHDT and CDR2 is YNNKEL (reference sequence). This CDR3 is built from 14 residues.

The J gene is TRBJ1-1, the V gene TRBV5-1; 7 bases are shared with TRBD1. The germline V gene has CDR1 SGHRS and CDR2 YFSETQ. This CDR3 spans 14 amino acids. V lost 3 bases, J lost 4 bases, and 6 bases stayed unmatched. DNA for the CDR3: TGCGCCAGCAGCTCGGACAGGCTAGGCACTGAAGCTTTCTTT. It translates to CASSSDRLGTEAFF.

The chain combines TRBV6-5 with TRBJ1-5, with D hard to call. The CDR3 has 13 amino acids. Trimming left V 5 bases short and J 4 bases short, with 9 bases between. The germline gives CDR1 MNHEY, CDR2 SVGAGI. The CDR3 nucleotides read TGTGCCAGCAGTCAGTTGGGGAATCAGCCCCAGCATTTT. This encodes CASSQLGNQPQHF.

The chain links TRBV6-6 to TRBJ2-5, with TRBD2 matching 7 bases. This CDR3 is built from 16 residues. Germline CDR1 reads MNHNY; CDR2 reads SVGAGI (reference sequence). With V trimmed by 1 base and J by 2 bases, 7 bases remained unmatched. The CDR3 sequence: CASSYWGGETQETQYF. For the CDR3, the DNA is TGTGCCAGCAGTTACTGGGGGGGGGAAACACAAGAGACCCAGTACTTC.

The rearrangement uses TRBV11-2 and TRBJ2-2, with D perhaps TRBD2 (6 bases). The CDR3 is made up of 14 amino acids. The germline gives CDR1 SGHAT, CDR2 FQNNGV. V lost 10 bases, J lost 2 bases, and 14 bases lay in between. The CDR3 DNA is TGTGCCACTAAGCTAGCGCCTAACACCGGGGAGCTGTTTTTT. Translated: CATKLAPNTGELFF.

V usage is TRBV9 and J usage is TRBJ1-1; a weak D match, TRBD1 (5 bases). Deletions cut 4 bases from V and 5 bases from J, with 15 bases between. From germline, CDR1 is SGDLS and CDR2 YYNGEE. There are 14 residues in the CDR3. The CDR3 sequence: CASSLGTGETEAFF. CDR3 sequence (DNA): TGTGCCAGCAGCCTAGGGACGGGAGAGACTGAAGCTTTCTTT.

A remark on this clone: Other DNA sequences of this sample code for an identical CDR3. The rearrangement links TRBV29-1 to TRBJ1-3; D is unresolved. Germline CDR1 is SQVTM and CDR2 is ANQGSEA. The CDR3 has 13 amino acids. The V end lost 5 bases, the J end lost 0 bases, and 8 bases lay between the germline ends. CDR3 bases: TGCAGCGTTACGGGAGGCTCTGGAAACACCATATATTTT. Encoded protein: CSVTGGSGNTIYF.

In the case of this clone: Within the sample, other DNA sequences also encode this same CDR3. The chain is built from TRBV12-3 or TRBV12-4 and TRBJ1-1; 7 nucleotides match TRBD1. After removal of 6 bases from V and 0 bases from J, the junction contained 1 base not matched to a gene. The CDR3 runs to 13 residues. The CDR3 loop is CASRTGMNTEAFF. The CDR3 DNA follows: TGTGCCAGCAGGACAGGGATGAACACTGAAGCTTTCTTT.

The rearrangement joins TRBV4-1 to TRBJ1-4, with D possibly TRBD1 on 6 matching bases. V dropped 1 base and J dropped 4 bases, with 10 bases sitting between them. Germline V gene sequence: CDR1 MGHRA, CDR2 YSYEKL. The CDR3 covers 15 residues. The CDR3 spells CASSQADRFNEKLFF. DNA of the CDR3: TGCGCCAGCAGCCAAGCGGACAGATTTAATGAAAAACTGTTTTTT.

The V call is TRBV11-2, the J call TRBJ1-2; 7 positions match TRBD1. The CDR3 has 13 residues. The V and J ends lost 5 bases and 7 bases, in that order; junction bases with no gene match: 7. The germline gives CDR1 SGHAT, CDR2 FQNNGV. In nucleotides, the CDR3 is TGTGCCAGCAGCCGAACAGGGGATTCTGGCTACACCTTC. Translated, it gives CASSRTGDSGYTF. Full variable domain (missing parts from reference TRBV11-2 and TRBJ1-2): EAGVAQSPRYKIIEKRQSVAFWCNPISGHATLYWYQQILGQGPKLLIQFQNNGVVDDSQLPKDRFSAERLKGVDSTLKIQPAKLEDSAVYLCASSRTGDSGYTFGSGTRLTVV.

The genes are TRBV5-5 and TRBJ1-6; D not certain. The CDR3 has 16 residues. Between the trimmed V and J ends, which lost 3 bases and 3 bases, there was a span of 13 bases. Germline CDR1 is SGHKS and CDR2 is YYEKEE (reference sequence). CDR3 DNA sequence: TGTGCCAGCAGCTGGAACAGCGACAACTATAATTCACCCCTCCACTTT. It is translated as CASSWNSDNYNSPLHF.

This rearrangement joins TRBV4-1 to TRBJ2-7; D is perhaps TRBD2 (6 bases). The V gene's germline CDR1 is MGHRA and CDR2 YSYEKL. The CDR3 extends over 14 amino acids. Trimming removed 3 bases from V and 5 bases from J, with 14 bases in between. DNA of the CDR3: TGCGCCAGCAGCCACGGGACTGCGAAACACGAGCAGTACTTC. Translated, it gives CASSHGTAKHEQYF.

The chain joins TRBV7-2 to TRBJ2-5; the D gene is possibly TRBD2 (6 bases). V was trimmed by 5 bases and J by 5 bases, leaving 15 bases between them. The V gene's germline CDR1 is SGHTA and CDR2 FQGNSA. The CDR3 loop spans 14 amino acids. For the CDR3, the DNA is TGTGCCAGCAGCCGCGCCGGAGGGAGGGAGACCCAGTACTTC. Translation gives CASSRAGGRETQYF.